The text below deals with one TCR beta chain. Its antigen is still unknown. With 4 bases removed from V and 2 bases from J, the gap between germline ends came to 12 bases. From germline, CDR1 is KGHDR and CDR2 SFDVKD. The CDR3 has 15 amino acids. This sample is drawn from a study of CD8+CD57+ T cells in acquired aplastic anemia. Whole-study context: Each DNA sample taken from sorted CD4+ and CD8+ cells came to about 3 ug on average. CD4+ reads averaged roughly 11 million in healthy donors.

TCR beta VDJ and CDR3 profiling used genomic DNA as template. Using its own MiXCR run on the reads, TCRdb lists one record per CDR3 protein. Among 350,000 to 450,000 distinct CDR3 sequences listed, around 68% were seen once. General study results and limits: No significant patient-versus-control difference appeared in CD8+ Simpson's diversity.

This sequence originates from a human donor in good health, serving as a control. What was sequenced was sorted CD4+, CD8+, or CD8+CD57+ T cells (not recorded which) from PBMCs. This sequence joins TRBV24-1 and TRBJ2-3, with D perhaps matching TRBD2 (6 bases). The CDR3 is CATSDLGTYTDTQYF. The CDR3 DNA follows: TGTGCCACCAGTGACCTAGGGACTTACACAGATACGCAGTATTTT.